The source of this T cell receptor beta chain is a study of control samples from healthy donors and cancer patients. CDR1 and CDR2 (germline): SGHRS, YFSETQ. The CDR3 has 14 residues. The V end lost 3 bases, the J end lost 2 bases, and 12 bases lay between the germline ends. Profiling relied on immunoSEQ multiplex PCR, and the TCRdb table lists in-frame clones only, not all of them. The profile shows just under 75,000 clones, more than 75% of them singletons. V is TRBV5-1 and J is TRBJ2-7; TRBD1 might be the D (6 bases). The clonotype comes from a woman aged 45-59 years in good health. Sequencing input: blood. As DNA, the CDR3 is TGCGCCAGCAGCTCTACAGGGTTAGCCTACGAGCAGTACTTC. Its protein product is CASSSTGLAYEQYF.